The rows below give T cell receptor beta chains drawn from one sample of a study of OX40 agonist ivuxolimab in advanced cancers. Sequenced by immunoSEQ multiplex PCR; TCRdb stores in-frame clones only, minus some. The top ten hold approximately 0.3% of the sample, which has tens of thousands of clones, approximately 91% seen once. This sample comprised CD4+ or CD8+ T cells sorted from blood, obtained in a trial of the OX40 agonist ivuxolimab. Every receptor here comes from an adult with an advanced solid tumor such as melanoma, head and neck, liver or kidney cancer. The CDR3 runs from the conserved cysteine through the conserved F or W. D genes are given only for firm matches. Expanded clones get a size class; other rows say once, few or many, or leave the size out.

abundance | j_gene | v_gene | d_gene | CDR3aa | CDR3nt
- | TRBJ1-1 | TRBV6-5 | - | CASSPVMNTEAFF | TGTGCCAGCAGCCCCGTGATGAACACTGAAGCTTTCTTT
- | TRBJ1-5 | TRBV12-5 | - | CASGLVSSGYSNQPQHF | TGTGCTAGTGGTTTGGTATCTTCAGGTTATAGCAATCAGCCCCAGCATTTT
- | TRBJ1-1 | TRBV28 | - | CTSRGNTEAFF | TGTACCAGCAGAGGAAACACTGAAGCTTTCTTT
- | TRBJ1-4 | TRBV6-6 | TRBD1 | CASSPRGTGANEKLFF | TGTGCCAGCAGCCCCAGGGGGACAGGGGCTAATGAAAAACTGTTTTTT
- | TRBJ2-7 | TRBV7-6 | - | CASSLGDMDPEQYF | TGTGCCAGCAGCTTAGGTGACATGGATCCCGAGCAGTACTTC
- | TRBJ2-7 | TRBV7-6 | TRBD2 | CASSLVAGDNYEQYF | TGTGCCAGCAGCTTAGTAGCGGGGGATAACTACGAGCAGTACTTC
- | TRBJ2-1 | TRBV29-1 | - | CSVGQVGSSYNEQFF | TGCAGCGTGGGTCAGGTTGGGAGCTCCTACAATGAGCAGTTCTTC
- | TRBJ1-2 | TRBV25-1 | - | CASSETQVSYGYTF | TGTGCCAGCAGTGAAACCCAGGTTTCATATGGCTACACCTTC
- | TRBJ1-4 | TRBV4-3 | - | CASSRSTGSLNEKLFF | TGCGCCAGCAGCCGATCCACCGGGTCCCTCAATGAAAAACTGTTTTTT
- | TRBJ1-1 | TRBV5-1 | TRBD1 | CASSPQPDRGRRGNTEAFF | TGCGCCAGCAGCCCACAACCCGACAGGGGGAGACGGGGGAACACTGAAGCTTTCTTT
few | TRBJ2-7 | TRBV5-1 | - | CASSLVLRQLSEQYF | TGCGCCAGCAGCTTGGTTTTGAGACAGCTTTCCGAGCAGTACTTC
- | TRBJ1-3 | TRBV6-5 | - | CASLETAGNTIYF | TGTGCCAGCTTGGAGACAGCTGGAAACACCATATATTTT
- | TRBJ1-1 | TRBV11-2 | TRBD1 | CASSTGQGNTEAFF | TGTGCCAGCAGCACGGGACAGGGGAACACTGAAGCTTTCTTT
few | TRBJ1-2 | TRBV9 | - | CASTPRGSYGYTF | TGTGCCAGCACCCCGAGAGGCAGCTATGGCTACACCTTC
- | TRBJ1-2 | TRBV19 | - | CASSITGIGGYTF | TGTGCCAGTAGTATAACGGGTATAGGTGGCTACACCTTC
- | TRBJ2-2 | TRBV7-9 | - | CASSLAGRTGELFF | TGTGCCAGCAGCTTAGCGGGGAGAACCGGGGAGCTGTTTTTT
- | TRBJ1-2 | TRBV7-9 | TRBD1 | CASSLFDRGRGYTF | TGTGCCAGCAGCTTATTTGACAGGGGGCGGGGCTACACCTTC
once | TRBJ2-3 | TRBV2 | - | CASSGDRVADTQYF | TGTGCCAGCAGTGGAGATAGGGTGGCAGATACGCAGTATTTT
- | TRBJ1-2 | TRBV5-1 | TRBD1 | CASSLGGTGDGYTF | TGCGCCAGCAGCTTGGGAGGGACAGGGGATGGCTACACCTTC
- | TRBJ1-1 | TRBV7-2 | - | CASSQQMNTEAFF | TGTGCCAGCAGCCAACAGATGAACACTGAAGCTTTCTTT
- | TRBJ1-4 | TRBV5-6 | - | CASSSWGLIGANEKLFF | TGTGCCAGCAGCTCCTGGGGTCTCATCGGGGCTAATGAAAAACTGTTTTTT
- | TRBJ2-1 | TRBV5-1 | TRBD1 | CASSLVGTGANNEQFF | TGCGCCAGCAGCTTGGTCGGGACAGGGGCCAACAATGAGCAGTTCTTC
- | TRBJ2-3 | TRBV4-1 | TRBD2 | CASSQDLLAGGNTDTQYF | TGCGCCAGCAGCCAAGATCTTCTAGCGGGGGGTAACACAGATACGCAGTATTTT
- | TRBJ2-1 | TRBV29-1 | TRBD1 | CSVEETGAGEQFF | TGCAGCGTTGAGGAGACAGGGGCTGGTGAGCAGTTCTTC
- | TRBJ2-7 | TRBV20-1 | - | CSGDGGHEQYF | TGCAGTGGGGATGGGGGGCACGAGCAGTACTTC
- | TRBJ1-2 | TRBV28 | - | CASSPHQGGRRGYTF | TGTGCCAGCAGTCCGCATCAGGGTGGTCGGCGTGGCTACACCTTC
- | TRBJ2-3 | TRBV6-1 | - | CASSATDTQYF | TGTGCCAGCAGTGCCACAGATACGCAGTATTTT
- | TRBJ2-5 | TRBV29-1 | TRBD1 | CSAGTGFQETQYF | TGCAGCGCCGGGACAGGGTTCCAAGAGACCCAGTACTTC
- | TRBJ2-4 | TRBV6-1 | - | CASSEGVAKNIQYF | TGTGCCAGCAGTGAGGGAGTAGCCAAAAACATTCAGTACTTC
- | TRBJ2-1 | TRBV7-9 | TRBD2 | CASSRSGGWNEQFF | TGTGCCAGCTCTCGGTCGGGGGGTTGGAATGAGCAGTTCTTC